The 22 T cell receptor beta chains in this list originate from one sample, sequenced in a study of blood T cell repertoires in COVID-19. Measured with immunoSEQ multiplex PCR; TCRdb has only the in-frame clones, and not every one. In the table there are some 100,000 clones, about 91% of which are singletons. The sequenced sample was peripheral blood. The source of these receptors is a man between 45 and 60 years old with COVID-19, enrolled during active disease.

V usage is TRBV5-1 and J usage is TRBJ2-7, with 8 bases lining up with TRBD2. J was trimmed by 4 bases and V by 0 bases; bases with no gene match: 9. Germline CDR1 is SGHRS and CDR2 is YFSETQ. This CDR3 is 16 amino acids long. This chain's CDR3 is CASSLESGTRKYEQYF. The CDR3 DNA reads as TGCGCCAGCAGCTTGGAGTCCGGGACTAGGAAATACGAGCAGTACTTC.

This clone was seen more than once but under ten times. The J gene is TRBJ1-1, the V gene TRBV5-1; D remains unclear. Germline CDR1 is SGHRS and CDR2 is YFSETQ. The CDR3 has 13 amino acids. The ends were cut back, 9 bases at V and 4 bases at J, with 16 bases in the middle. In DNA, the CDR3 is TGCGCCACTCCGGGAGGATCGGGCACTGAAGCTTTCTTT. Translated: CATPGGSGTEAFF.

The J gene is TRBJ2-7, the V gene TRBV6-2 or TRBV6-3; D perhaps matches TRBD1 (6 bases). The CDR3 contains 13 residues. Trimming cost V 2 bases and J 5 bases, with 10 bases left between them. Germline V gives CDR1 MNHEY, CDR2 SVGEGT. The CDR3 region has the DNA TGTGCCAGCAGTTACCTGGACAGTCACGAGCAGTACTTC. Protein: CASSYLDSHEQYF.

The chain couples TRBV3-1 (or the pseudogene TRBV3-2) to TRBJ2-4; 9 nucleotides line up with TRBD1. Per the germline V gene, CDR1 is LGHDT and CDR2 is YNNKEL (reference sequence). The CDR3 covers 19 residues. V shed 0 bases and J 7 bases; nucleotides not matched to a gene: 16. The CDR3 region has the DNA TGTGCCAGCAGCCAAGATGGCCGTTTAGGACAGGGGATTCGGAACATTCAGTACTTC. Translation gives CASSQDGRLGQGIRNIQYF.

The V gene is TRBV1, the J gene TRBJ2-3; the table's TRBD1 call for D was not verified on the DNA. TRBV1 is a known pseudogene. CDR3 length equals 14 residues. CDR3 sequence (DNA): TGCACCAGCACCCGGGACAGACACACAGATACGCAGTATTTT. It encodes CTSTRDRHTDTQYF.

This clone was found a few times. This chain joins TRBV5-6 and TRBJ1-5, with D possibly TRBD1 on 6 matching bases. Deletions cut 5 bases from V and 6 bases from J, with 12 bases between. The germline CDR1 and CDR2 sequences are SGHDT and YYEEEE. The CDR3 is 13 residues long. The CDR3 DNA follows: TGTGCCAGCAGTACCAGGGGTAGTCAGCCCCAGCATTTT. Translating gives CASSTRGSQPQHF.

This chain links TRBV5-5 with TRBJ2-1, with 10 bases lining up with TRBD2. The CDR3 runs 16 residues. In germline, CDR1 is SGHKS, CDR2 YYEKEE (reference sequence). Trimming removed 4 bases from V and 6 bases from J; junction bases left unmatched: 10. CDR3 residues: CASSMTGTSVPNEQFF. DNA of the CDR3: TGTGCCAGCAGCATGACCGGGACTAGCGTCCCCAATGAGCAGTTCTTC. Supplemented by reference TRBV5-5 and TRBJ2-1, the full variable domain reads DAGVTQSPTHLIKTRGQQVTLRCSPISGHKSVSWYQQVLGQGPQFIFQYYEKEERGRGNFPDRFSARQFPNYSSELNVNALLLGDSALYLCASSMTGTSVPNEQFFGPGTRLTVL.

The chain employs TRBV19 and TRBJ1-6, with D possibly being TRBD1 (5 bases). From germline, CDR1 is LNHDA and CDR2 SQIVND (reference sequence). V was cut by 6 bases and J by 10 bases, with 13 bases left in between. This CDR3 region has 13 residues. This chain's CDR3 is CASRGVGYSPLHF. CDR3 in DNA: TGTGCCAGTAGAGGGGTAGGATACTCACCCCTCCACTTT.

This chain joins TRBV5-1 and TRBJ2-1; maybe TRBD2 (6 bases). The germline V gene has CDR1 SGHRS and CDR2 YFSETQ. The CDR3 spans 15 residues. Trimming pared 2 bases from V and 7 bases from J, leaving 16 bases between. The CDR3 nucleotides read TGCGCCAGCAGCTTTGGTAGCGGCAAGGGTAATGAGCAGTTCTTC. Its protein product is CASSFGSGKGNEQFF.

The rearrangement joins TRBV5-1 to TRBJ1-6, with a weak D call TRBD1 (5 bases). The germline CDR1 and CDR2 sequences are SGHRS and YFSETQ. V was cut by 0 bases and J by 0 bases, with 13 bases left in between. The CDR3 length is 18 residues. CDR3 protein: CASSLEGLRSSYNSPLHF. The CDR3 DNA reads TGCGCCAGCAGCTTGGAGGGACTCAGGAGCTCCTATAATTCACCCCTCCACTTT.

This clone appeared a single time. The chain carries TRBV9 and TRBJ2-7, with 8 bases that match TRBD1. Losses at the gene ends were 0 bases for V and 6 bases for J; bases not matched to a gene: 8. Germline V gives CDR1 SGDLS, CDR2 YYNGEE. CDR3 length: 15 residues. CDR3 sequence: CASSVGGQGAGEQYF. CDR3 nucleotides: TGTGCCAGCAGCGTAGGAGGGCAGGGGGCTGGCGAGCAGTACTTC. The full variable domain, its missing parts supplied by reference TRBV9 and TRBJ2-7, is DSGVTQTPKHLITATGQRVTLRCSPRSGDLSVYWYQQSLDQGLQFLIQYYNGEERAKGNILERFSAQQFPDLHSELNLSSLELGDSALYFCASSVGGQGAGEQYFGPGTRLTVT.

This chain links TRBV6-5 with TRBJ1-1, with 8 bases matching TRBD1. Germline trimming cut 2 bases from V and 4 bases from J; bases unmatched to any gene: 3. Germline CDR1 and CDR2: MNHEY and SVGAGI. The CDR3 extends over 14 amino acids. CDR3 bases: TGTGCCAGCAGTTACACTACAGGGGGCACTGAAGCTTTCTTT. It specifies CASSYTTGGTEAFF.

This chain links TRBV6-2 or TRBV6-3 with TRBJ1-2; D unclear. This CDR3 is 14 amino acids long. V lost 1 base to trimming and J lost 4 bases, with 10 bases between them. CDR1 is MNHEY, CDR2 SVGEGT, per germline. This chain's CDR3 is CASSYFLAVYGYTF. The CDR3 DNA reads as TGTGCCAGCAGTTACTTCCTTGCAGTCTATGGCTACACCTTC.

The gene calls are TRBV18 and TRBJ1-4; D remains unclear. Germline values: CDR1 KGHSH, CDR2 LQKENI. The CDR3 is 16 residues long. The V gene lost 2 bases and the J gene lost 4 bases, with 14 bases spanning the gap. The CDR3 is CASSPNPPTVNEKLFF. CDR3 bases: TGTGCCAGCTCACCAAACCCTCCAACAGTTAATGAAAAACTGTTTTTT.

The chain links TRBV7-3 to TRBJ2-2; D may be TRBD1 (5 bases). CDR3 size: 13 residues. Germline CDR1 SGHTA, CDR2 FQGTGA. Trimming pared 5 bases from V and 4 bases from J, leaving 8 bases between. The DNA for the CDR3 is TGTGCCAGCAGCCCCAGGGTCACCGGGGAGCTGTTTTTT. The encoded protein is CASSPRVTGELFF.

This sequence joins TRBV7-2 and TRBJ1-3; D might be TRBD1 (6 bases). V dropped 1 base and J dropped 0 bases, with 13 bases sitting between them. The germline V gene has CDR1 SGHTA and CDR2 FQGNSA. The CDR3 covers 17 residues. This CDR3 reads CASSLEGQSYSGNTIYF. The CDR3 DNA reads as TGTGCCAGCAGCTTAGAAGGACAGTCTTACTCTGGAAACACCATATATTTT.

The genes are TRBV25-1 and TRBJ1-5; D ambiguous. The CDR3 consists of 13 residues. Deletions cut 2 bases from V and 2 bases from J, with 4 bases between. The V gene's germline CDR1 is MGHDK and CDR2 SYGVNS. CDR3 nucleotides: TGTGCCAGCAGTGAACCAGGCAATCAGCCCCAGCATTTT. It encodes CASSEPGNQPQHF. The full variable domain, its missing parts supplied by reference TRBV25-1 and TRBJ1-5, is EADIYQTPRYLVIGTGKKITLECSQTMGHDKMYWYQQDPGMELHLIHYSYGVNSTEKGDLSSESTVSRIRTEHFPLTLESARPSHTSQYLCASSEPGNQPQHFGDGTRLSIL.

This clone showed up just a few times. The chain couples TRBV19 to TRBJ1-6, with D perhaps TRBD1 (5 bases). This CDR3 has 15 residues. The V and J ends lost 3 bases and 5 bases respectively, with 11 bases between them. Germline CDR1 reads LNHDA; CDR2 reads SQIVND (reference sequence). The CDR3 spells CASSISGGHNSPLHF. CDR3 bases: TGTGCCAGTAGTATTTCCGGGGGTCATAATTCACCCCTCCACTTT.

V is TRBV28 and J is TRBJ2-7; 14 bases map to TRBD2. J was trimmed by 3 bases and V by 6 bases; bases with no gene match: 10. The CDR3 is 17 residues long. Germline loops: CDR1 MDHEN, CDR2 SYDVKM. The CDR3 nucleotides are TGTGCCAGCAGGCGGGGACTAGCGGGGGCCCGACTCTACGAGCAGTACTTC. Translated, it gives CASRRGLAGARLYEQYF. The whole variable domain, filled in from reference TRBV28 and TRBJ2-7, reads DVKVTQSSRYLVKRTGEKVFLECVQDMDHENMFWYRQDPGLGLRLIYFSYDVKMKEKGDIPEGYSVSREKKERFSLILESASTNQTSMYLCASRRGLAGARLYEQYFGPGTRLTVT.

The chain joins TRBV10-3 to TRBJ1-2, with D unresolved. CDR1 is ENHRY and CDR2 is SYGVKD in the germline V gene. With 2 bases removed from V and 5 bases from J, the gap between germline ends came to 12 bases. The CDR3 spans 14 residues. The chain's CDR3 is CAISEGQVGYGYTF. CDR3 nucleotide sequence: TGTGCCATCAGTGAGGGGCAGGTTGGTTATGGCTACACCTTC.

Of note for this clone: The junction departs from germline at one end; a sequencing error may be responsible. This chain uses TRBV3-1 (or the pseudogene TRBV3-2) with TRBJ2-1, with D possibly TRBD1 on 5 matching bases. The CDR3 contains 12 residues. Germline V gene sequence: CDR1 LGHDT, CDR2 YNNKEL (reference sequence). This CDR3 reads CASSQDRRGTLF. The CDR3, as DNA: TGTGCCAGCAGCCAAGATAGAAGGGGAACCCTCTTC.

As DNA, the CDR3 is TGTGCCAGCTCACCAAAAAAGACGGGACAGATCTCTGGAAACACCATATATTTT. Its translation: CASSPKKTGQISGNTIYF. The chain links TRBV18 to TRBJ1-3; 7 bases are shared with TRBD1. V gave up 2 bases and J gave up 0 bases; unmatched junction bases: 10. This CDR3 is 18 amino acids long. The V gene's germline CDR1 is KGHSH and CDR2 LQKENI.